This T cell receptor beta chain was sequenced for a study of yellow fever vaccine responses in identical twins. Notes on the study in general: Twins' T cell vaccine responses reportedly looked partly convergent, partly personalized.

V shed 3 bases and J shed 0 bases, with 4 bases lying between them. This CDR3 contains 13 residues. Looked up from germline, CDR1 is SGHAT and CDR2 is FQDESV (reference sequence). Via MiXCR, TCRdb re-called the RT-PCR reads, giving one row per CDR3 protein. The table records fewer than 7,000 distinct CDR3 sequences, about three quarters of them present only once. This clonotype came up a few times. Its antigen is as yet unknown. V usage is TRBV11-1 and J usage is TRBJ2-3; D not resolved. This clonotype was obtained from a woman aged 18-35 years who received the yellow fever vaccine. The sample consisted of T cells from blood (PBMCs), unsorted or a sorted subset (not recorded which), taken before or after yellow fever vaccination (not recorded which). The CDR3 is CASSFGSTDTQYF. For the CDR3, the DNA is TGTGCCAGCAGCTTTGGCAGCACAGATACGCAGTATTTT. Using reference TRBV11-1 and TRBJ2-3 for the parts outside the CDR3, the full variable domain is EAEVAQSPRYKITEKSQAVAFWCDPISGHATLYWYRQILGQGPELLVQFQDESVVDDSQLPKDRFSAERLKGVDSTLKIQPAELGDSAMYLCASSFGSTDTQYFGPGTRLTVL.